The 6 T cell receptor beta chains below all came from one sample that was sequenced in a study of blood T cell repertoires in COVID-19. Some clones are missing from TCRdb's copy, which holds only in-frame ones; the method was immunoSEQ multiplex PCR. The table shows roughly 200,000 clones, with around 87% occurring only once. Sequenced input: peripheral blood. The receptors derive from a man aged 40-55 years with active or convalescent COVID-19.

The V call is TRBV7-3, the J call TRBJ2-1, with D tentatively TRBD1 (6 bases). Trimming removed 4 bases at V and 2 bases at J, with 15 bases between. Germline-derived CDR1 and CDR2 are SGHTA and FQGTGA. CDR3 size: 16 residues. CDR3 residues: CASSSQDRQAYNEQFF. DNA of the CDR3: TGTGCCAGCAGCTCCCAGGACAGACAGGCCTACAATGAGCAGTTCTTC.

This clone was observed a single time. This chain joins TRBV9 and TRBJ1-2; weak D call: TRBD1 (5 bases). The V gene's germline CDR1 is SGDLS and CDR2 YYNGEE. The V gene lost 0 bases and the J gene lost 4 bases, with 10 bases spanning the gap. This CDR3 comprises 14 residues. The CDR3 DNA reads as TGTGCCAGCAGCGTAGGGGGCGGGACCTATGGCTACACCTTC. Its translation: CASSVGGGTYGYTF.

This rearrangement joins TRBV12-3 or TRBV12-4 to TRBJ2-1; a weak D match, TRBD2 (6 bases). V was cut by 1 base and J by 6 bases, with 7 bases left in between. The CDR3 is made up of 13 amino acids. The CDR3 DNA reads TGTGCCAGCAGTTTAGGGGGGGTCAATGAGCAGTTCTTC. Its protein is CASSLGGVNEQFF.

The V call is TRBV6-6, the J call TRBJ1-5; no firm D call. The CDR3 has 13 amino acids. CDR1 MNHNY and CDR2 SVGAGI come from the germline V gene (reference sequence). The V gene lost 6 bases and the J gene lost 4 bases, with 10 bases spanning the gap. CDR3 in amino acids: CASSPGSNQPQHF. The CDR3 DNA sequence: TGTGCCAGCAGCCCCGGGTCAAATCAGCCCCAGCATTTT.

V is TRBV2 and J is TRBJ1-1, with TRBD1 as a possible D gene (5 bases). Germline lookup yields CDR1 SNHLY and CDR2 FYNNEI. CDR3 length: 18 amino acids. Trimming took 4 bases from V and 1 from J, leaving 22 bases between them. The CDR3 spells CASSASRGVVSGNTEAFF. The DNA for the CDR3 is TGTGCCAGCAGTGCCAGCCGGGGGGTTGTGTCGGGGAACACTGAAGCTTTCTTT. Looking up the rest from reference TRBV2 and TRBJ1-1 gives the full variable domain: EPEVTQTPSHQVTQMGQEVILRCVPISNHLYFYWYRQILGQKVEFLVSFYNNEISEKSEIFDDQFSVERPDGSNFTLKIRSTKLEDSAMYFCASSASRGVVSGNTEAFFGQGTRLTVV.

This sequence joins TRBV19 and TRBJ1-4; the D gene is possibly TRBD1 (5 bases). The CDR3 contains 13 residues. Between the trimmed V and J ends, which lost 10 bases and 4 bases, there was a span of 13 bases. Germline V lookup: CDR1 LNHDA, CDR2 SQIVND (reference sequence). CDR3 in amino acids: CATATEFNEKLFF. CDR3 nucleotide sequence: TGTGCCACCGCGACAGAATTTAATGAAAAACTGTTTTTT.